These 4 T cell receptor beta chains originate from one sample sequenced in a study of T cells in Graves' hyperthyroidism and ophthalmopathy. TCR beta CDR3 region amplification was performed from RNA transcripts. First-round RT-PCR of the TCR CDR3 relied on the HTBI primer set. TCRdb called the multiplex PCR reads again in MiXCR, with one record for every CDR3 protein. Among 600,000 to 650,000 distinct CDR3 sequences listed, roughly 20% were seen once. The sequencing input was blood. The origin of the receptors is a young man with Graves' ophthalmopathy.

The table lists this clonotype with a few counts. The chain uses TRBV14 and TRBJ2-3; 13 nucleotides line up with TRBD2. From germline, CDR1 is SGHDN and CDR2 FVKESK. V lost 4 bases and J lost 0; bases outside the gene matches: 7. The CDR3 is made up of 18 amino acids. CDR3 loop: CASSRPGTSGASTDTQYF. In nucleotides, the CDR3 is TGTGCCAGCAGCCGCCCCGGGACTAGCGGGGCTAGCACAGATACGCAGTATTTT.

This chain uses TRBV6-9 with TRBJ2-2; D is unclear. CDR3 length equals 12 residues. Trimming shortened V by 3 bases and J by 10 bases, and 9 bases separated the two germline ends. CDR1 and CDR2 from the germline V gene are MNHGY and SVAAGI. The CDR3 loop reads CASSYGLLELFF. DNA for the CDR3: TGTGCCAGCAGTTACGGCTTACTGGAGCTGTTTTTT.

This clonotype was seen more than once but under ten times. The chain joins TRBV27 to TRBJ2-5; 7 bases map to TRBD1. The germline CDR1 and CDR2 sequences are MNHEY and SMNVEV (reference sequence). This CDR3 comprises 15 residues. Trimming took 4 bases from V and 0 from J; bases not matched to a gene: 5. CDR3 region: CASSYRTGNQETQYF. Here the CDR3 DNA reads TGTGCCAGCAGTTACCGGACAGGAAACCAAGAGACCCAGTACTTC.

This clonotype was detected only a few times. V and J are TRBV5-1 and TRBJ2-7; D possibly matches TRBD1 or TRBD2 (5 bases each). With 4 bases removed from V and 7 bases from J, the gap between germline ends came to 21 bases. CDR3 length: 15 amino acids. Looked up from germline, CDR1 is SGHRS and CDR2 is YFSETQ. The chain's CDR3 is CASSPVWGTSGEQYF. CDR3 nucleotide sequence: TGCGCCAGCAGCCCGGTTTGGGGGACCTCCGGGGAGCAGTACTTC.